These 4 T cell receptor beta chains were sequenced from one sample in a study of regulatory T cells in long-lasting Graves disease (dated by TCRdb to about 2021). The library was generated by multiplex PCR. The data were produced on an Illumina HiSeq 4000. iRepertoire HTBI primers and Arm-PCR amplification of CDR3 regions were used to construct TCR beta libraries. TCRdb applied fastp at Q25 and MiXCR to the public reads, then kept only in-frame beta chains. For every CDR3 protein sequence, its rows merge into one entry that carries the most common genes and DNA. The sample table shows roughly 350,000 distinct CDR3 sequences, and 15% to 20% are seen once. The ten largest clonotypes hold 25% to 30% of the sample. The time point label corresponds to: newly diagnosed GD, antithyroid drugs for less than 3 months. For both TCR sequencing and RNA sequencing, RNA was extracted from PBMCs in TRIzol. These data were likewise used in another study, on T cells in Graves' hyperthyroidism and ophthalmopathy.

Sample: peripheral blood mononuclear cells (PBMCs), taken at new diagnosis, from a patient treated with antithyroid drugs. Every receptor here comes from a man between 40 and 49 years old with Graves disease. Donor details come from another sample of the same person, matched by shared clones.

This clonotype has at least ten counts. The V call is TRBV6-9, the J call TRBJ2-3; D not resolved. There are 17 residues in the CDR3. CDR1 and CDR2 (germline): MNHGY, SVAAGI. The V end was cut by 4 bases, the J end by 0 bases, with 17 bases between. CDR3 sequence (DNA): TGTGCCAGCAGTTTCTCCCCTGCAGTAGATAGCACAGATACGCAGTATTTT. It encodes CASSFSPAVDSTDTQYF.

As regards this clonotype: Mismatch with germline at one junction end may stem from a read error. This chain joins TRBV6-2 or TRBV6-3 and TRBJ1-1; D perhaps matches TRBD1 (5 bases). CDR1 and CDR2 from the germline V gene are MNHEY and SVGEGT. This CDR3 is 13 amino acids long. This CDR3 is CASSYQGSTEALF. The CDR3 region has the DNA TGTGCCAGCAGTTACCAGGGTTCCACTGAAGCTCTCTTT.

Comment on this clonotype: This may be a read error: a much more frequent sequence differs by one nucleotide. CDR3 amino acids: CASRYSRDQQEIQYF. Here the CDR3 DNA reads TGTGCCAGCAGGTACTCCAGGGACCAACAAGAGATCCAGTACTTC. The chain joins TRBV6-5 to TRBJ2-5, with D perhaps given as TRBD1 or TRBD2 (5 bases each). This CDR3 spans 15 amino acids. The germline gives CDR1 MNHEY, CDR2 SVGAGI.

Concerning this clonotype itself: A much larger clone lies a single base off, so this may be a read error. This chain connects TRBV6-2 or TRBV6-3 to TRBJ2-7; tentative D call: TRBD2 (5 bases). Germline lookup yields CDR1 MNHEY and CDR2 SVGEGT. CDR3 length: 12 amino acids. CDR3 in DNA: TGTACCAGCAGTGAAGCGGCTTACGAGCAGTACTTC. It specifies CTSSEAAYEQYF.